A single sample is the source of the 8 T cell receptor beta chains below, sequenced in a study of blood T cell repertoires in COVID-19 (dated by TCRdb to the early 2020s). Library preparation used the immunoSEQ multiplex PCR assay. TCRdb stores this immuneACCESS table with in-frame sequences only. Part of the clones is absent; in the studies checked, under half of the shortfall reflects unresolved V genes, and no reason is known for the rest. Across this sample there are fewer than 400,000 clones, with 86% seen only once. Clones ranked in the top ten supply about 4% of the sample. The sequenced sample consisted of PBMCs or T cells enriched from blood (not recorded which). These TCRs come from a young man who had recovered from COVID-19.

This clone was seen more than once but under ten times. This chain uses TRBV25-1 with TRBJ1-5, with 10 bases identical to TRBD1. Germline CDR1 is MGHDK and CDR2 is SYGVNS. With V trimmed by 2 bases and J by 6 bases, 4 bases remained unmatched. The CDR3 runs to 15 residues. The CDR3 region has the DNA TGTGCCAGCAGTGAAACCGGGACAGGGGTTCAGCCCCAGCATTTT. As protein: CASSETGTGVQPQHF.

This clone was counted once. The CDR3 is CAWSIRGDTQYF. DNA for the CDR3: TGTGCCTGGAGTATTAGGGGAGATACGCAGTATTTT. The chain has TRBV30 and TRBJ2-3; D may be TRBD1 (5 bases). The CDR3 contains 12 residues. The V and J ends lost 2 bases and 5 bases respectively, with 8 bases between them. The germline V gene has CDR1 GTSNPN and CDR2 SVGIG (reference sequence).

The genes are TRBV3-1 (or the pseudogene TRBV3-2) and TRBJ2-1; maybe TRBD2 (6 bases). The ends were cut back, 0 bases at V and 3 bases at J, with 21 bases in the middle. The CDR3 is made up of 19 amino acids. The germline V gene encodes CDR1 LGHDT and CDR2 YNNKEL (reference sequence). CDR3: CASSQDIYGTRYDYNEQFF. The CDR3 DNA reads as TGTGCCAGCAGCCAAGATATCTATGGGACTCGATATGACTACAATGAGCAGTTCTTC.

The genes are TRBV7-2 and TRBJ2-2; possibly TRBD1 for D (5 bases). This CDR3 is built from 17 residues. Trimming removed 4 bases at V and 5 bases at J, with 20 bases between. CDR1 and CDR2 (germline): SGHTA, FQGNSA. The CDR3 DNA reads TGTGCCAGCAGCTCCGTAAGGAAGGGGTTGAGAACCGGGGAGCTGTTTTTT. As protein: CASSSVRKGLRTGELFF.

This sequence joins TRBV2 and TRBJ2-7, with D possibly being TRBD1 (5 bases). Germline CDR1 reads SNHLY; CDR2 reads FYNNEI. The CDR3 is made up of 14 amino acids. With 7 bases removed from V and 4 bases from J, the gap between germline ends came to 17 bases. The CDR3 region has the DNA TGTGCCAGCACCAGGACATTTATGTTATACGAGCAGTACTTC. It yields the protein CASTRTFMLYEQYF. The full variable domain, completed using reference TRBV2 and TRBJ2-7, is EPEVTQTPSHQVTQMGQEVILRCVPISNHLYFYWYRQILGQKVEFLVSFYNNEISEKSEIFDDQFSVERPDGSNFTLKIRSTKLEDSAMYFCASTRTFMLYEQYFGPGTRLTVT.

CDR3 loop: CASSQATQGLGEKLFF. The DNA for the CDR3 is TGTGCCAGCAGCCAAGCTACTCAGGGTTTGGGTGAAAAACTGTTTTTT. The chain joins TRBV7-8 to TRBJ1-4; TRBD1 is a possible D gene (5 bases). Germline assignment: CDR1 SGHVS and CDR2 FQNEAQ. Trimming took off 5 bases at V and 7 bases at J, with 20 bases between the two ends. This CDR3 has 16 residues.

The chain uses TRBV3-1 (or the pseudogene TRBV3-2) and TRBJ2-2; 12 bases align to TRBD2. Trimming took 4 bases from V and 7 from J; bases not matched to a gene: 7. The CDR3 runs to 16 residues. From germline, CDR1 is LGHDT and CDR2 YNNKEL (reference sequence). The CDR3 spells CASSPRTSGKGGELFF. CDR3 nucleotides: TGTGCCAGCAGCCCGAGGACTAGCGGGAAGGGCGGGGAGCTGTTTTTT.

This chain joins TRBV21-1 and TRBJ1-1; the listed D gene, TRBD1, was not tested against the DNA. TRBV21-1 is a documented pseudogene. The length of the CDR3 is 14 residues. CDR3 sequence: CASTSDRGNTEAFF. The CDR3 region has the DNA TGTGCCAGCACTTCGGACAGGGGGAACACTGAAGCTTTCTTT.